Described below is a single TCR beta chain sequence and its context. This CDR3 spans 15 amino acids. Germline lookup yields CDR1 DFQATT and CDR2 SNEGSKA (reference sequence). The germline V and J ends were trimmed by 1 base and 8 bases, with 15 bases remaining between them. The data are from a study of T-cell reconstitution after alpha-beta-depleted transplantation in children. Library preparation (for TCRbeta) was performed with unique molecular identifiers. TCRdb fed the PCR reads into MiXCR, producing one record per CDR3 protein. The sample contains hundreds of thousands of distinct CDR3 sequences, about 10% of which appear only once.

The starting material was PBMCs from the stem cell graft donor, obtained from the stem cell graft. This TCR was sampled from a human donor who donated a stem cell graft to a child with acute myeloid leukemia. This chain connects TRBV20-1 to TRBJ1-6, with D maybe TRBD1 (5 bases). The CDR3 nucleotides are TGCAGTGCTAGAGGTGGGACCGCGGGATATTCACCCCTCCACTTT. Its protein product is CSARGGTAGYSPLHF.